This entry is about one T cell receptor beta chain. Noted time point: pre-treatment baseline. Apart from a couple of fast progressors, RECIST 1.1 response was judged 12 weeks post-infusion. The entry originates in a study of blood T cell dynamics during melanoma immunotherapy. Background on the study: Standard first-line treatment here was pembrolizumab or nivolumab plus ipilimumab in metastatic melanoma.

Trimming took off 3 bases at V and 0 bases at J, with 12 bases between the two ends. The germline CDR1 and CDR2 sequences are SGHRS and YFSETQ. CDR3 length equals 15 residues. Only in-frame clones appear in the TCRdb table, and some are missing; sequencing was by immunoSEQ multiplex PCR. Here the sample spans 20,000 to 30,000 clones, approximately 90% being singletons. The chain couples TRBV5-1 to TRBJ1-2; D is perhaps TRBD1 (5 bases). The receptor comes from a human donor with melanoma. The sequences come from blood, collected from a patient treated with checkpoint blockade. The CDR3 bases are TGCGCCAGCAGCTGGGGACGTCTGTCTAACTATGGCTACACCTTC. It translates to CASSWGRLSNYGYTF.